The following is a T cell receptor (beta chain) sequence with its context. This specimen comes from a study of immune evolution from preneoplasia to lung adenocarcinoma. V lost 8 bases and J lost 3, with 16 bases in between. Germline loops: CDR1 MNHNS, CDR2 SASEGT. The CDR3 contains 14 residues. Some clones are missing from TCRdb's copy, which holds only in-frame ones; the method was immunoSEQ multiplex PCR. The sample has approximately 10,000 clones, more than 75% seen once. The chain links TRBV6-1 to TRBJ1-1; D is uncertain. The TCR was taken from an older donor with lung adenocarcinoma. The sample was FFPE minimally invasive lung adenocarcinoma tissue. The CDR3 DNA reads TGTGCCAGCCAACCGAGAGAGGTCTACACTGAAGCTTTCTTT. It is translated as CASQPREVYTEAFF.